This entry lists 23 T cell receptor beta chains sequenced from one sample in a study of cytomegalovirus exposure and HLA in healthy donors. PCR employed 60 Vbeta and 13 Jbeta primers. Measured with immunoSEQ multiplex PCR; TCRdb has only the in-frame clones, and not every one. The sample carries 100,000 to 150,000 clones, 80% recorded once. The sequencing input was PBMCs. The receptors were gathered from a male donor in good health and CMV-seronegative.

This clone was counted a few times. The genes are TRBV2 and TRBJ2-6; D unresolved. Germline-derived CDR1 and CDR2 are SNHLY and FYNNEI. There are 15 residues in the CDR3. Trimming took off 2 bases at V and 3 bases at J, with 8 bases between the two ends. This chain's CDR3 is CASSETGGGANVLTF. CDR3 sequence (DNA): TGTGCCAGCAGTGAAACGGGTGGTGGGGCCAACGTCCTGACTTTC.

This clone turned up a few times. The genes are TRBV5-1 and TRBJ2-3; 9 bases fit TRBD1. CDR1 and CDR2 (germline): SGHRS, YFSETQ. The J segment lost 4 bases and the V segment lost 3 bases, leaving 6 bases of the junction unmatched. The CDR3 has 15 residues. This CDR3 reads CASSSRGTGSDTQYF. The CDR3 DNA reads TGCGCCAGCAGCTCCCGCGGGACAGGGTCAGATACGCAGTATTTT.

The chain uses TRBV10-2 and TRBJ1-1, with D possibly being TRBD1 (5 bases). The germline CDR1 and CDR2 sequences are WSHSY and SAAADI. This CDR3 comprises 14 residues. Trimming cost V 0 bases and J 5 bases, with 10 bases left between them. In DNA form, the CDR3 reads TGCGCCAGCAGTGAGTCTGGCAGGGCGACTGAAGCTTTCTTT. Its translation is CASSESGRATEAFF.

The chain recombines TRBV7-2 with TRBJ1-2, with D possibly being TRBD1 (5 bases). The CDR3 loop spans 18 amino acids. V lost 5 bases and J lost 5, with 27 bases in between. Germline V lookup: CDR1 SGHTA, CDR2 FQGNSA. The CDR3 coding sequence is TGTGCCAGCAGCAATCCGTTGGTCCCCTACAAGGGACTTTATGGCTACACCTTC. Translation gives CASSNPLVPYKGLYGYTF.

This chain's CDR3 is CASSPWGRGGEKYF. CDR3 bases: TGTGCCAGCAGCCCCTGGGGGAGGGGTGGGGAGAAGTACTTC. The chain carries TRBV7-2 and TRBJ2-7, with TRBD2 identical over 7 bases. V shed 5 bases, J shed 11 bases, and the junction held 15 bases outside the gene matches. Germline V gene sequence: CDR1 SGHTA, CDR2 FQGNSA. The CDR3 consists of 14 residues.

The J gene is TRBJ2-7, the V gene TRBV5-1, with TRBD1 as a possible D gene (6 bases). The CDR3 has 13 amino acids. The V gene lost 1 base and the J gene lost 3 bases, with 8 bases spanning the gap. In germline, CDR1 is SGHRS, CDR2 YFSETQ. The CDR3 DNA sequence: TGCGCCAGCAGCTTGAACAGGGACTACGAGCAGTACTTC. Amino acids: CASSLNRDYEQYF.

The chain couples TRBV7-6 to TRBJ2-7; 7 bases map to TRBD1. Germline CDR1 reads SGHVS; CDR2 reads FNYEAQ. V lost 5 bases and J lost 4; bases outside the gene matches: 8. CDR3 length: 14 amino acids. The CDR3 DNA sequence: TGTGCCAGCAGCGAAGGAACAGGGGTTTACGAGCAGTACTTC. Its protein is CASSEGTGVYEQYF.

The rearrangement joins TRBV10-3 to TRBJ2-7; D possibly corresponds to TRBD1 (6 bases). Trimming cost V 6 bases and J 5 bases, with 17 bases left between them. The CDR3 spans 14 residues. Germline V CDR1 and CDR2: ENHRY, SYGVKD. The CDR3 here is CAIRGTGKVDEQYF. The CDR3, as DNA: TGTGCCATCAGGGGTACAGGGAAGGTCGACGAGCAGTACTTC.

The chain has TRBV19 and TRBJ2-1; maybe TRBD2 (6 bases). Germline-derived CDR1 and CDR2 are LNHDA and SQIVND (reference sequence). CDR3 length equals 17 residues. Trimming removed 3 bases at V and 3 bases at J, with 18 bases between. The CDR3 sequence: CASSISAPMGGYNEQFF. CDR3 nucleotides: TGTGCCAGTAGTATCTCGGCTCCCATGGGGGGCTACAATGAGCAGTTCTTC.

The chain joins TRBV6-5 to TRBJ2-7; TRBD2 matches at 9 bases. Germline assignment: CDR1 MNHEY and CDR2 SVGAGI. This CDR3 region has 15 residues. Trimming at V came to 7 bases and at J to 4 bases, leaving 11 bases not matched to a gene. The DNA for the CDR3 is TGTGCCAGCACCCACGGGATAGCGGGGGATTACGAGCAGTACTTC. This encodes CASTHGIAGDYEQYF.

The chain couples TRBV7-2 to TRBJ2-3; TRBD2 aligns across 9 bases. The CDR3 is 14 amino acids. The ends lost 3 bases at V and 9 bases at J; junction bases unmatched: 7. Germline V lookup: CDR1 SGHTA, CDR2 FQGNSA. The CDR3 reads CASSLVAGVSTQYF. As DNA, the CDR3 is TGTGCCAGCAGCTTGGTAGCGGGAGTGTCAACGCAGTATTTT.

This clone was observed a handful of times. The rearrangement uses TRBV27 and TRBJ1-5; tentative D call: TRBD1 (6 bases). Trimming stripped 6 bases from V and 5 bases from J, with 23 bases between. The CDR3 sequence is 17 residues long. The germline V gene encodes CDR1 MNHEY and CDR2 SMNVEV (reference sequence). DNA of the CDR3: TGTGCCAGCAGCCCCAACAGGGCTTGGGGGGGGGATCAGCCCCAGCATTTT. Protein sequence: CASSPNRAWGGDQPQHF.

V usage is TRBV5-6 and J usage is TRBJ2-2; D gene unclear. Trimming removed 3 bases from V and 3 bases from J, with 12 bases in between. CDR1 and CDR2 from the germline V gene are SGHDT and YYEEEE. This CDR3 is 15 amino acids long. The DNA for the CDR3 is TGTGCCAGCAGCTCGGTAGGAGTGTACACCGGGGAGCTGTTTTTT. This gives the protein CASSSVGVYTGELFF.

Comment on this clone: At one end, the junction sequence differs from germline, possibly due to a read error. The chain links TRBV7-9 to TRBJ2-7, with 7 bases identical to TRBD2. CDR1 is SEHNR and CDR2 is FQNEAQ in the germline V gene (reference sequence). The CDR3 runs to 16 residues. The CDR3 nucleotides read TGTTCCAGCAGCCCTCGTAATAGGGGCGGGAGCTACGAGCAGTACTTC. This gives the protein CSSSPRNRGGSYEQYF.

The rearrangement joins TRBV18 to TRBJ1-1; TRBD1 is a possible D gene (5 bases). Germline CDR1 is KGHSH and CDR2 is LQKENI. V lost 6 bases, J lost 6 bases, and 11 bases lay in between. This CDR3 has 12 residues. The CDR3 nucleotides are TGTGCCAGCTCCGTGGACAAGGCTGAAGCTTTCTTT. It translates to CASSVDKAEAFF.

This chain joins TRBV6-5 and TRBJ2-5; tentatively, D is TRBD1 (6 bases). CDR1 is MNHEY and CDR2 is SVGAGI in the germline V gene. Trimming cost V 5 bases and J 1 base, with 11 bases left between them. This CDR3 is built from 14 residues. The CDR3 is CASSPRQAQETQYF. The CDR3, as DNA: TGTGCCAGCAGTCCCCGACAGGCCCAAGAGACCCAGTACTTC.

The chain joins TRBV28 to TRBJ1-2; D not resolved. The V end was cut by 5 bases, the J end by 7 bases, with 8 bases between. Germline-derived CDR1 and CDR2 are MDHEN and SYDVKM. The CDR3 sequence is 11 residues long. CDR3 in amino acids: CASSTLGGYTF. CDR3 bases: TGTGCCAGCAGTACCCTCGGTGGCTACACCTTC.

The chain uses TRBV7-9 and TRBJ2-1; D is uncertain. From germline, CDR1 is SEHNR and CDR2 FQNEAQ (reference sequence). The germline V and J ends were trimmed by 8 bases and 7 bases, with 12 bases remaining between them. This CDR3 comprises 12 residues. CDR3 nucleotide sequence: TGTGCCAGCCTCTCGGAGAAAAATGAGCAGTTCTTC. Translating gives CASLSEKNEQFF. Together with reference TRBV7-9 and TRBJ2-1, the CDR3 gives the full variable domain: DTGVSQNPRHKITKRGQNVTFRCDPISEHNRLYWYRQTLGQGPEFLTYFQNEAQLEKSRLLSDRFSAERPKGSFSTLEIQRTEQGDSAMYLCASLSEKNEQFFGPGTRLTVL.

CDR3 nucleotides: TGTGCCAGCGCCGAGCGAGAAAGGTACACCGGGGAGCTGTTTTTT. Translating it yields CASAERERYTGELFF. The rearrangement uses TRBV6-1 and TRBJ2-2, with D unclear. The CDR3 is 15 amino acids. The V gene's germline CDR1 is MNHNS and CDR2 SASEGT. Trimming pared 8 bases from V and 3 bases from J, leaving 16 bases between.

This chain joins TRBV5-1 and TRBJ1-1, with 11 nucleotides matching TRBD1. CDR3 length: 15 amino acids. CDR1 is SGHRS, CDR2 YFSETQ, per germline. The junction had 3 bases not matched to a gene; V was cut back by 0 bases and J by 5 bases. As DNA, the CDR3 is TGCGCCAGCAGCTTGGTAGGACAGGGGGCGACTGAAGCTTTCTTT. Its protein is CASSLVGQGATEAFF.

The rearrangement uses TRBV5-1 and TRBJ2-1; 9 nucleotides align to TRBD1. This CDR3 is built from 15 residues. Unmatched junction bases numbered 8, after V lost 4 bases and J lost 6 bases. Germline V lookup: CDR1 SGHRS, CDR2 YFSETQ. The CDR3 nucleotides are TGCGCCAGCAGCCATGGGACAGGGTCTGGCAATGAGCAGTTCTTC. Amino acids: CASSHGTGSGNEQFF.

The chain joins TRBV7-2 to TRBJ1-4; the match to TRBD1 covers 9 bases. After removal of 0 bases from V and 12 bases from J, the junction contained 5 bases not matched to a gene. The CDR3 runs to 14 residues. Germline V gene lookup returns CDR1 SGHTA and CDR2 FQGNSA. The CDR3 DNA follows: TGTGCCAGCAGCTTAGCTTTTGGGGACAGGGAACTGTTTTTT. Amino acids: CASSLAFGDRELFF.

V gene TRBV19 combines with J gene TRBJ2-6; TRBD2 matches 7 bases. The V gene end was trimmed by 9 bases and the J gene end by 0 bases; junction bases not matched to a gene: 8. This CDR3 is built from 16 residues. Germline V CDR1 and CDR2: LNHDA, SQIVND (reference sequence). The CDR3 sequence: CASHSGGPSGANVLTF. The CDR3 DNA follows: TGTGCCAGCCATTCGGGGGGTCCCTCTGGGGCCAACGTCCTGACTTTC.